This T cell receptor (beta chain) appears in the sequencing data of a study of a mutant IDH1 vaccine in newly diagnosed glioma. Concerning this clone: Antigen unknown.

Time point defined: week 47, end of study. Each dose of the vaccine consisted of 300 ug of mutant IDH1 20-mer peptide, with topical imiquimod. Method: immunoSEQ multiplex PCR; TCRdb's copy keeps in-frame clones and lacks some. The sample lists 45,000 to 55,000 clones; about 88% were seen once. In germline, CDR1 is MNHEY, CDR2 SMNVEV (reference sequence). This CDR3 comprises 15 residues. Trimming at V came to 4 bases and at J to 2 bases, leaving 4 bases not matched to a gene. This receptor was taken from a woman in her thirties with glioma. Some clones in this sample may be carry-over from other donors' samples. The sequencing used PBMCs, collected from a glioma patient whose treatment included an IDH1 peptide vaccine. V gene TRBV27 combines with J gene TRBJ2-7; TRBD2 matches 11 bases. For the CDR3, the DNA is TGTGCCAGCAGTTCCGCTAGCGGGAGGCCCTACGAGCAGTACTTC. Protein: CASSSASGRPYEQYF.